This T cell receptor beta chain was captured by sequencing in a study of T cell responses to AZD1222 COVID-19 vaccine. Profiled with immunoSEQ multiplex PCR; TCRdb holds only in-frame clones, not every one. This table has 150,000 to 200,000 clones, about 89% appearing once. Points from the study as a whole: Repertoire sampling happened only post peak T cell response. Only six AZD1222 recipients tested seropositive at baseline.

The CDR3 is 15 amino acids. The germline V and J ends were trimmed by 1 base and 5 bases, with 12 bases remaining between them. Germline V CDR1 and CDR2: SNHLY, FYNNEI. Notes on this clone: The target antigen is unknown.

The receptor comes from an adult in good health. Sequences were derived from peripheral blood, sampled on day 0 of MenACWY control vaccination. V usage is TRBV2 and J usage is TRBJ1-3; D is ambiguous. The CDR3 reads CASSEEAGLRNTIYF. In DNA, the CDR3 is TGTGCCAGCAGTGAAGAGGCTGGGTTAAGAAACACCATATATTTT.